The 9 T cell receptor beta chains reported below all come from one sample, sequenced in a study of early T cells in non-severe SARS-CoV-2 infection. In TCRdb, the 5' RACE reads were re-called with MiXCR into one record per CDR3 protein. The sample lists around 80,000 distinct CDR3 sequences; roughly 12% were seen once. Sequences were obtained from whole blood. Source of these receptors: an adult who was a healthcare worker with PCR-confirmed SARS-CoV-2 infection or an uninfected control (not recorded which).

J is TRBJ2-1 and V is TRBV2; 9 bases are a match to TRBD1. Germline V gene lookup returns CDR1 SNHLY and CDR2 FYNNEI. Trimming removed 5 bases from V and 9 bases from J; junction bases left unmatched: 17. This CDR3 contains 17 residues. The CDR3 DNA follows: TGTGCCAGCAGTCCGGGACAGGGAGGGGGACTTACGGGTGAGCAGTTCTTC. It encodes CASSPGQGGGLTGEQFF.

The sample holds a few counts of this clonotype. The chain uses TRBV28 and TRBJ1-2, with TRBD1 identical over 8 bases. J gave up 4 bases and V 4 bases, and 2 bases lay outside the gene matches. The CDR3 sequence is 13 residues long. CDR1 and CDR2 (germline): MDHEN, SYDVKM. In DNA form, the CDR3 reads TGTGCCAGCAGTTCCGACAGGGGCTATGGCTACACCTTC. It yields the protein CASSSDRGYGYTF.

The chain links TRBV5-1 to TRBJ1-5, with D unresolved. Germline CDR1 reads SGHRS; CDR2 reads YFSETQ. The CDR3 totals 15 residues. V was cut by 2 bases and J by 2 bases, with 11 bases left in between. The CDR3 DNA reads as TGCGCCAGCAGCTTCTCGGGAGGAGGCAATCAGCCCCAGCATTTT. Its translation is CASSFSGGGNQPQHF.

Only a few counts were recorded for this clonotype. The V call is TRBV18, the J call TRBJ2-7; D is undetermined. Germline V gives CDR1 KGHSH, CDR2 LQKENI. The CDR3 is made up of 13 amino acids. The V end was cut by 3 bases, the J end by 7 bases, with 13 bases between. CDR3 sequence reads: CASSPRTGWEQYF. The CDR3 DNA follows: TGTGCCAGCTCACCTAGGACCGGATGGGAGCAGTACTTC. Filled out from reference TRBV18 and TRBJ2-7, the complete variable domain reads NAGVMQNPRHLVRRRGQEARLRCSPMKGHSHVYWYRQLPEEGLKFMVYLQKENIIDESGMPKERFSAEFPKEGPSILRIQQVVRGDSAAYFCASSPRTGWEQYFGPGTRLTVT.

The rearrangement links TRBV7-8 to TRBJ1-4; TRBD1 agrees at 7 bases. V shed 2 bases and J 5 bases; nucleotides not matched to a gene: 11. Looked up from germline, CDR1 is SGHVS and CDR2 is FQNEAQ. The CDR3 totals 17 residues. The CDR3 sequence: CASSLQGDLVGNEKLFF. The DNA for the CDR3 is TGTGCCAGCAGCTTACAGGGGGACCTTGTAGGGAATGAAAAACTGTTTTTT.

In its sample, this clonotype was seen a few times. The chain uses TRBV6-4 and TRBJ2-1, with D uncertain. Germline V gene data show CDR1 as MRHNA and CDR2 as SNTAGT. V was cut by 5 bases and J by 9 bases, with 14 bases left in between. This CDR3 is 13 amino acids long. CDR3 DNA: TGTGCCAGCAGTTTAGGCCCGGAGAGTGAGCAGTTCTTC. Protein product: CASSLGPESEQFF.

The chain has TRBV7-9 and TRBJ2-5; no clear D gene. The CDR3 has 14 amino acids. Between the trimmed V and J ends, which lost 3 bases and 5 bases, there was a span of 13 bases. CDR1 SEHNR and CDR2 FQNEAQ come from the germline V gene (reference sequence). The CDR3 loop reads CASSFYPGVETQYF. The CDR3 coding sequence is TGTGCCAGCAGCTTTTATCCGGGTGTCGAGACCCAGTACTTC.

This clonotype has more than one count but fewer than ten. V and J are TRBV27 and TRBJ1-1, with 11 nucleotides matching TRBD1. The length of the CDR3 is 14 residues. V trimming: 5 bases; J trimming: 6 bases; junction bases outside the gene matches: 5. Per the germline V gene, CDR1 is MNHEY and CDR2 is SMNVEV (reference sequence). The CDR3 reads CASSRTGGGPEAFF. The DNA for the CDR3 is TGTGCCAGCAGTAGGACAGGGGGCGGACCTGAAGCTTTCTTT.

This sequence joins TRBV20-1 and TRBJ1-6; D remains unclear. Germline-derived CDR1 and CDR2 are DFQATT and SNEGSKA (reference sequence). The V and J ends lost 0 bases and 7 bases respectively, with 10 bases between them. CDR3 length: 14 residues. The CDR3 loop reads CSARERAGNSPLHF. The CDR3, as DNA: TGCAGTGCTAGAGAACGGGCCGGAAATTCACCCCTCCACTTT.